This T cell receptor beta chain is from a study of shared clonotypes between healthy human individuals. The protocol was immunoSEQ multiplex PCR, while the TCRdb copy is restricted to in-frame clones and leaves out a portion. The sample has about a million clones, 77% seen once. The ends were cut back, 2 bases at V and 4 bases at J, with 14 bases in the middle. The germline V gene encodes CDR1 LGHNA and CDR2 YSLEER. CDR3 size: 15 residues. This clonotype was sampled from a man between 18 and 29 years old in good health. Some clones in this sample may be carry-over from other donors' samples. Sequences were obtained from memory CD4+ T cells from PBMCs. Subset of the sample: CD45RA-negative fraction. This chain links TRBV4-3 with TRBJ2-5; D perhaps matches TRBD2 (6 bases). The CDR3 DNA reads TGCGCCAGCAGCCAACGGCCGGGAGTTGGAGAGACCCAGTACTTC. This gives the protein CASSQRPGVGETQYF.